The 31 T cell receptor beta chains presented below share a single source sample, sequenced in a study of Ad26.COV2.S vaccination and SARS-CoV-2 variants. Treatment denoted: approximately 18 received Ad26.COV2.S at low or high dose, single or two shots; 5 received placebo; per-sample allocation not given. Sampling took place 63 days after the first vaccine or placebo injection. Sequenced by immunoSEQ multiplex PCR; TCRdb stores in-frame clones only, minus some. The sample contains about 350,000 clones, approximately 90% of which appear only once. The sample was peripheral blood, taken in a trial of Ad26.COV2.S vaccine versus placebo. All receptors come from a person aged 18-65 years who received the Ad26.COV2.S COVID-19 vaccine or a placebo.

Only one count was recorded for this clone. The CDR3 loop is CASYNVVGYTF. CDR3 DNA: TGTGCCAGTTACAACGTTGTGGGCTACACCTTC. The chain employs TRBV6-6 and TRBJ1-2; D not certain. V lost 9 bases to trimming and J lost 8 bases, with 13 bases between them. This CDR3 region has 11 residues. Looked up from germline, CDR1 is MNHNY and CDR2 is SVGAGI (reference sequence).

This clone has a single count. The chain employs TRBV29-1 and TRBJ2-5, with 8 bases lining up with TRBD1. The CDR3 extends over 14 amino acids. Germline assignment: CDR1 SQVTM and CDR2 ANQGSEA. Unmatched junction bases numbered 9, after V lost 5 bases and J lost 4 bases. DNA for the CDR3: TGCAGCGTTCCTGACAGGGGATTTCGAGAGACCCAGTACTTC. Protein product: CSVPDRGFRETQYF.

The chain couples TRBV5-1 to TRBJ2-1; 7 bases line up with TRBD1. V gave up 4 bases and J gave up 2 bases; unmatched junction bases: 6. The V gene's germline CDR1 is SGHRS and CDR2 YFSETQ. CDR3 size: 15 residues. The CDR3 coding sequence is TGCGCCAGCAGCCTAGACAGGGTAACCTACAATGAGCAGTTCTTC. It encodes CASSLDRVTYNEQFF.

The J gene is TRBJ1-1, the V gene TRBV19; D is uncertain. Germline lookup yields CDR1 LNHDA and CDR2 SQIVND (reference sequence). CDR3 length: 15 amino acids. The germline V and J ends were trimmed by 3 bases and 0 bases, with 11 bases remaining between them. CDR3 DNA: TGTGCCAGTAGTATCATTCCGGTTATGAACACTGAAGCTTTCTTT. Protein product: CASSIIPVMNTEAFF.

A few counts support this clone. The same CDR3 arises from other DNA sequences in this sample as well. The J gene is TRBJ1-3, the V gene TRBV6-5, with 7 positions matching TRBD1. Germline CDR1 reads MNHEY; CDR2 reads SVGAGI. V dropped 5 bases and J dropped 0; count of bases not matched to a gene: 1. This CDR3 spans 14 amino acids. The CDR3 spells CASSRQGSGNTIYF. The CDR3 coding sequence is TGTGCCAGCAGTAGACAGGGCTCTGGAAACACCATATATTTT.

This sequence joins TRBV29-1 and TRBJ2-2; maybe TRBD2 (5 bases). The CDR3 is made up of 11 amino acids. V dropped 6 bases and J dropped 6 bases, with 8 bases sitting between them. Germline CDR1 SQVTM, CDR2 ANQGSEA. CDR3 amino acids: CSVGGPGELFF. In nucleotides, the CDR3 is TGCAGCGTAGGAGGTCCCGGGGAGCTGTTTTTT.

The rearrangement uses TRBV18 and TRBJ1-5; D gene ambiguous. CDR1 and CDR2 (germline): KGHSH, LQKENI. The CDR3 has 15 residues. V lost 6 bases and J 2 bases, leaving 14 bases between the germline ends. Written as DNA, the CDR3 is TGTGCCAGCTCGCAAGGGTATGGGGGCAATCAGCCCCAGCATTTT. Its translation is CASSQGYGGNQPQHF.

V gene TRBV28 combines with J gene TRBJ1-1, with D unresolved. The CDR3 spans 14 residues. Germline V gene lookup returns CDR1 MDHEN and CDR2 SYDVKM. Trimming cost V 2 bases and J 8 bases, with 15 bases left between them. As DNA, the CDR3 is TGTGCCAGCAGTTTAAATCTTGGTGCTTGGGAAGCTTTCTTT. Translated: CASSLNLGAWEAFF.

This clone showed up just a few times. The chain employs TRBV5-1 and TRBJ1-2; the match to TRBD1 covers 9 bases. CDR1 and CDR2 (germline): SGHRS, YFSETQ. The CDR3 totals 14 residues. The V and J ends lost 3 bases and 8 bases, in that order; junction bases with no gene match: 8. The DNA of the CDR3 is TGCGCCAGCAGCTCCACTTCGACAGGGGGGGGCTACACCTTC. Translation: CASSSTSTGGGYTF.

This clone was recorded only once. The V gene is TRBV4-1, the J gene TRBJ1-3; 9 bases are shared with TRBD1. J was trimmed by 5 bases and V by 1 base; bases with no gene match: 6. The germline V gene has CDR1 MGHRA and CDR2 YSYEKL. The CDR3 sequence is 16 residues long. The CDR3 here is CASSQALGTGRNTIYF. The CDR3 region has the DNA TGCGCCAGCAGCCAAGCCCTAGGGACAGGGAGAAACACCATATATTTT.

This rearrangement joins TRBV5-1 to TRBJ1-4; 8 positions agree with TRBD1. This CDR3 comprises 16 residues. CDR1 and CDR2 from the germline V gene are SGHRS and YFSETQ. The ends lost 4 bases at V and 1 base at J; junction bases unmatched: 6. The CDR3 coding sequence is TGCGCCAGCAGCGTGACAGGGGCCGAAACTAATGAAAAACTGTTTTTT. This encodes CASSVTGAETNEKLFF. The complete variable domain, with remaining parts taken from reference TRBV5-1 and TRBJ1-4, reads KAGVTQTPRYLIKTRGQQVTLSCSPISGHRSVSWYQQTPGQGLQFLFEYFSETQRNKGNFPGRFSGRQFSNSRSEMNVSTLELGDSALYLCASSVTGAETNEKLFFGSGTQLSVL.

This sequence joins TRBV4-3 and TRBJ2-2, with TRBD2 as a possible D gene (6 bases). CDR3 length: 14 residues. V was clipped by 4 bases and J by 0 bases, with 6 bases between them. The V gene's germline CDR1 is LGHNA and CDR2 YSLEER. Here the CDR3 reads CASSRGANTGELFF. As DNA, the CDR3 is TGCGCCAGCAGCCGGGGGGCGAACACCGGGGAGCTGTTTTTT.

This rearrangement joins TRBV3-1 (or the pseudogene TRBV3-2) to TRBJ2-7, with 8 bases identical to TRBD1. J gave up 0 bases and V 4 bases, and 8 bases lay outside the gene matches. Germline CDR1 and CDR2: LGHDT and YNNKEL (reference sequence). This CDR3 contains 16 residues. The CDR3 nucleotides read TGTGCCAGCAGCCTCAAACAGGGGGTCGACTCCTACGAGCAGTACTTC. Translating it yields CASSLKQGVDSYEQYF.

The V gene is TRBV5-1, the J gene TRBJ2-1, with D possibly being TRBD2 (5 bases). Germline CDR1 reads SGHRS; CDR2 reads YFSETQ. Trimming removed 2 bases at V and 8 bases at J, with 14 bases between. The CDR3 runs 14 residues. In DNA, the CDR3 is TGCGCCAGCAGCTTTGTGACTACCCGGGATGAGCAGTTCTTC. Amino acid sequence: CASSFVTTRDEQFF.

The gene calls are TRBV29-1 and TRBJ2-1, with TRBD1 identical over 9 bases. Trimming cost V 6 bases and J 9 bases; bases outside gene matches: 15. Per the germline V gene, CDR1 is SQVTM and CDR2 is ANQGSEA. The CDR3 spans 15 residues. In DNA, the CDR3 is TGCAGCGTGGATATATGGACAGGGGCACAAGGTGAGCAGTTCTTC. It yields the protein CSVDIWTGAQGEQFF.

This rearrangement joins TRBV7-2 to TRBJ2-5, with TRBD2 as a possible D gene (6 bases). The CDR3 loop spans 14 amino acids. In germline, CDR1 is SGHTA, CDR2 FQGNSA. V lost 2 bases, J lost 2 bases, and 9 bases lay in between. CDR3 DNA sequence: TGTGCCAGCAGCTTATCAGGAGGGCAAGAGACCCAGTACTTC. Translation gives CASSLSGGQETQYF.

Written as DNA, the CDR3 is TGTGCCAGCAGTGGAGGGACTAGCGGGATCACCGGGGAGCTGTTTTTT. Translated: CASSGGTSGITGELFF. V and J are TRBV6-2 or TRBV6-3 and TRBJ2-2, with 13 bases matching TRBD2. Trimming at V came to 5 bases and at J to 4 bases, leaving 4 bases not matched to a gene. The CDR3 sequence is 16 residues long. Germline V gives CDR1 MNHEY, CDR2 SVGEGT.

V and J are TRBV5-1 and TRBJ2-3, with D possibly TRBD1 on 6 matching bases. Trimming took off 2 bases at V and 4 bases at J, with 11 bases between the two ends. This CDR3 has 14 residues. CDR1 and CDR2 from the germline V gene are SGHRS and YFSETQ. The CDR3 DNA reads TGCGCCAGCAGCTTCAGGGGCCCGCCAGATACGCAGTATTTT. Amino acids: CASSFRGPPDTQYF. Together with reference TRBV5-1 and TRBJ2-3, the CDR3 gives the full variable domain: KAGVTQTPRYLIKTRGQQVTLSCSPISGHRSVSWYQQTPGQGLQFLFEYFSETQRNKGNFPGRFSGRQFSNSRSEMNVSTLELGDSALYLCASSFRGPPDTQYFGPGTRLTVL.

The V gene is TRBV6-4, the J gene TRBJ1-6; TRBD1 agrees at 8 bases. V gave up 3 bases and J gave up 7 bases; unmatched junction bases: 14. Germline CDR1 is MRHNA and CDR2 is SNTAGT. The CDR3 extends over 18 amino acids. The CDR3 region has the DNA TGTGCCAGCAGTGAGATTGGGACAGGAGTCGTCGGGAATTCACCCCTCCACTTT. It is translated as CASSEIGTGVVGNSPLHF.

This chain joins TRBV4-2 and TRBJ2-7; TRBD2 matches 12 bases. This CDR3 comprises 16 residues. Looked up from germline, CDR1 is LGHNA and CDR2 is YNFKEQ. The V gene end was trimmed by 3 bases and the J gene end by 4 bases; junction bases not matched to a gene: 7. The CDR3 DNA follows: TGTGCCAGCAGCCAGGCCAGGACTAGCGGGACTTACGAGCAGTACTTC. This translates into CASSQARTSGTYEQYF.

The chain combines TRBV27 with TRBJ1-3; perhaps TRBD1 as D (6 bases). CDR3 length: 15 residues. Trimming left V 5 bases short and J 0 bases short, with 11 bases between. The germline gives CDR1 MNHEY, CDR2 SMNVEV (reference sequence). The CDR3 coding sequence is TGTGCCAGCAGTCTAGACAGGAGCTCTGGAAACACCATATATTTT. Translation gives CASSLDRSSGNTIYF.

The V call is TRBV2, the J call TRBJ1-1; 8 nucleotides agree with TRBD1. Germline CDR1 SNHLY, CDR2 FYNNEI. V trimming: 6 bases; J trimming: 2 bases; junction bases outside the gene matches: 5. This CDR3 spans 14 amino acids. The CDR3 DNA reads TGTGCCAGCAGACAATCAGGGGGCAACACTGAAGCTTTCTTT. Translating gives CASRQSGGNTEAFF.

The genes are TRBV4-3 and TRBJ2-7, with D uncertain. The germline gives CDR1 LGHNA, CDR2 YSLEER. This CDR3 region has 16 residues. V lost 0 bases, J lost 1 base, and 13 bases lay in between. The CDR3 DNA sequence: TGCGCCAGCAGCCAAGATCGCGCCAGAGTATCCTACGAGCAGTACTTC. It codes for CASSQDRARVSYEQYF.

The J gene is TRBJ1-5, the V gene TRBV20-1, with no clear D. The ends were cut back, 3 bases at V and 2 bases at J, with 8 bases in the middle. The CDR3 sequence is 13 residues long. From germline, CDR1 is DFQATT and CDR2 SNEGSKA (reference sequence). The CDR3, as DNA: TGCAGTGCTAGTAAAAGGGGCAATCAGCCCCAGCATTTT. Amino acid sequence: CSASKRGNQPQHF.

The chain employs TRBV19 and TRBJ1-1; D uncertain. Trimming stripped 7 bases from V and 1 base from J, with 13 bases between. The length of the CDR3 is 14 residues. Germline CDR1 reads LNHDA; CDR2 reads SQIVND (reference sequence). For the CDR3, the DNA is TGTGCCAGTAAGATTTTACGTGGGAACACTGAAGCTTTCTTT. This encodes CASKILRGNTEAFF.

The genes are TRBV18 and TRBJ1-5, with TRBD1 identical over 8 bases. V lost 4 bases to trimming and J lost 7 bases; unmatched junction nucleotides: 9. Germline-derived CDR1 and CDR2 are KGHSH and LQKENI. The CDR3 loop spans 15 amino acids. The CDR3 loop reads CASSLTTGGSQPQHF. The CDR3 nucleotides are TGTGCCAGCTCACTTACCACAGGGGGGTCACAGCCCCAGCATTTT.

This sequence joins TRBV4-2 and TRBJ2-2; TRBD1 might be the D (6 bases). The V gene lost 4 bases and the J gene lost 0 bases, with 9 bases spanning the gap. The CDR3 extends over 15 amino acids. Per the germline V gene, CDR1 is LGHNA and CDR2 is YNFKEQ. The CDR3 nucleotides are TGTGCCAGCAGCCCTGGGACATCGAACACCGGGGAGCTGTTTTTT. It is translated as CASSPGTSNTGELFF.

This rearrangement joins TRBV6-5 to TRBJ2-7; D is undetermined. The germline CDR1 and CDR2 sequences are MNHEY and SVGAGI. V was clipped by 6 bases and J by 9 bases, with 15 bases between them. The CDR3 is made up of 12 amino acids. The CDR3 is CASRQAQSRQYF. In nucleotides, the CDR3 is TGTGCCAGCAGACAAGCCCAGTCCCGGCAGTACTTC.

This chain links TRBV27 with TRBJ1-6; no clear D. Germline-derived CDR1 and CDR2 are MNHEY and SMNVEV (reference sequence). Trimming cost V 5 bases and J 9 bases, with 17 bases left between them. This CDR3 contains 15 residues. The DNA of the CDR3 is TGTGCCAGCAGTCCGTCCTACGTGCAGAGTTCACCCCTCCACTTT. It encodes CASSPSYVQSSPLHF.

V is TRBV30 and J is TRBJ1-1; 9 bases map to TRBD1. From germline, CDR1 is GTSNPN and CDR2 SVGIG (reference sequence). V lost 0 bases to trimming and J lost 8 bases; unmatched junction nucleotides: 7. The CDR3 has 14 amino acids. As DNA, the CDR3 is TGTGCCTGGAGTGTACAGGGGGCGAACCGGGAAGCTTTCTTT. Its translation is CAWSVQGANREAFF.

This clone was found once. The chain combines TRBV9 with TRBJ1-2; D uncertain. The V and J ends lost 1 base and 6 bases respectively, with 10 bases between them. The germline V gene has CDR1 SGDLS and CDR2 YYNGEE. The CDR3 consists of 13 residues. DNA of the CDR3: TGTGCCAGCAGCGTATCAGTAGAGAATGGCTACACCTTC. Its translation is CASSVSVENGYTF.